The source of this TCR beta chain is a study of blood T cell repertoires in COVID-19. Overall study: The United States, Italy and Spain supplied acute and convalescent COVID-19 samples.

How the authors handled the data: Researchers report that nucleated cell counts were estimated from reference gene primer amplification. Generated by immunoSEQ multiplex PCR, the TCRdb table keeps only in-frame clones and is missing some. V, J and clone size derive from that table, while D and trimming were established from the DNA sequence. The sample has tens of thousands of clones; around 83% are singletons. Germline CDR1 is SGHAT and CDR2 is FQNNGV. V was pared by 1 base and J by 8 bases, with 9 bases between. The CDR3 consists of 14 residues. The rearrangement uses TRBV11-2 and TRBJ1-6; D is unclear. The sequence derives from a human donor in a cohort sampled during active COVID-19. Input material: peripheral blood. The CDR3 spells CASSLGTVYSPLHF. CDR3 coding DNA: TGTGCCAGCAGCTTAGGAACGGTATATTCACCCCTCCACTTT.